This paragraph covers one T cell receptor beta chain sequence. Its antigen target is currently unknown. These data are taken from a study of CXCR3-negative and CXCR3-positive naive CD8 T cells (dated by TCRdb to the late 2010s). Regarding the research as a whole: In total, some 130 million TRB reads were obtained, corresponding to roughly 1.5 +/- 0.3 million reads per library. Naive subsets from about 5 donors and memory cells from 3 donors were included in the TRBV-TRBJ cluster analysis. Data from about ten donors, pooled across two independent experiments, went into the diversity and physicochemical repertoire analyses. General conclusions and limits of the study: Surface CD5, linked to self-reactivity in mice, was comparable between naive subsets; TCR interaction strength was therefore also inferred from TRB CDR3 physicochemical properties. Because CXCR3 expression was partially decreased after cryopreservation, freshly isolated PBMCs were used for most assays. Both naive subsets had comparably high repertoire diversity, while memory CD8+ T cells had much lower repertoire diversity. TRBV-TRBJ usage was similar between naive CXCR3-negative and CXCR3-positive cells from the same donor, while memory cells showed distinct patterns. Compared with CXCR3-negative naive cells, CXCR3-positive naive cells had TRB CDR3s with higher hydrophobicity (lower Kidera factor 4), lower energy, and higher strength and volume indices.

Each CD8+ T cell subset was flow-sorted in triplicate, and 300,000 or so cells per subset were placed directly into RLT lysis buffer. To exclude memory contaminants, naive CD8+ T cells were stringently defined as CD45RO-CCR7+CD27+CD95-. Using standard density gradient centrifugation, peripheral blood mononuclear cells were isolated from buffy coats. A FACSAria III was used to flow-sort naive CXCR3-negative and CXCR3-positive CD8+ T cells. An RNeasy Mini Kit was used to extract total RNA from the sorted cells. Sequencing used a NextSeq 550. The Human TCR Profiling Kit (MiLaboratory) was used to make UMI-labeled 5' RACE TRB cDNA libraries. The full amount of extracted RNA was used for cDNA synthesis, and the full amount of resulting cDNA was used for PCR amplification. Libraries were prepared in parallel with an identical number of PCR cycles. The study's own analysis went as follows. With a minimum of two reads required per UMI, MIGEC and MiXCR pulled out about 52,000 +/- 9,100 unique UMI-labeled TRB cDNA molecules from each library. On average, each library contained approximately 40,000 +/- 10,000 functional in-frame TRB CDR3 nucleotide clonotypes without stop codons. After each sample was downsampled to 5000 UMI-labeled TRB molecules, VDJtools was used to calculate diversity metrics such as normalized Shannon-Wiener and Chao1. VDJtools was used to calculate clonotype-size-weighted physicochemical properties of the central five CDR3 residues, namely interaction energy, strength, volume and Kidera factor 4. TCRdb reprocessed the sequencing reads and holds a single record per CDR3 protein sequence, with no DNA. In this record, the V and J calls reflect TCRdb's handling and not the investigators' own analysis. The sample table holds 49,000 or so distinct CDR3 sequences. The ten largest clones take up about 0.61% of the sample.

Sequenced input: naive CXCR3+ CD8+ T cells from blood. In light of the paper, this sample's cell subset or site label describes: CD45RO-CCR7+CD27+CD95- naive CD8+ T cells expressing CXCR3 (TNR3+). This TCR was sampled from a human donor in good health. Some clones in this sample may be carry-over from other donors' samples.

CDR3 protein: CASSYTGLAGYNEQFF. The rearranged chain carries TRBV7-2 and TRBJ2-1; TCRdb's D call of TRBD2 is untestable without DNA. The CDR3 spans 16 residues, from the cysteine through the phenylalanine. The coding DNA is unavailable. In the germline V gene, CDR1 corresponds to SGHTA and CDR2 to FQGNSA.